This T cell receptor (beta chain) came from a study of response to subunit inactivated influenza vaccine. Study outcomes and limitations: T cells newly recruited by each seasonal influenza vaccination are few, the authors suggested.

The germline CDR1 and CDR2 sequences are ENHRY and SYGVKD. The CDR3 length is 13 residues. Deletions cut 7 bases from V and 1 base from J, with 10 bases between. TCRdb redid the calling of the RT-PCR reads with MiXCR, one entry per CDR3 protein. The data show over 450,000 distinct CDR3 sequences, approximately 12% seen once. Notes on this clonotype: What it binds is unknown.

Sample: PBMCs from blood, taken about 6 weeks after vaccination. This clonotype originated in a man aged 45-65 years who received an inactivated influenza vaccine. V gene TRBV10-3 combines with J gene TRBJ2-5, with D perhaps TRBD2 (5 bases). The CDR3 nucleotides are TGTGCCATCACCTCCGGGGTCCAAGAGACCCAGTACTTC. Residues: CAITSGVQETQYF.